The 3 T cell receptor beta chains below come from one sample, sequenced in a study of blood T cell repertoires in COVID-19. TCRdb's copy holds only in-frame clones and misses some; the assay was immunoSEQ multiplex PCR. The table has 180,000 or so clones, about 87% seen once. Sequenced input: peripheral blood. The receptors originated from a woman in her forties or fifties with acute or convalescent COVID-19.

This clone was picked up one time. The chain has TRBV6-5 and TRBJ2-3; D is possibly TRBD2 (6 bases). This CDR3 contains 15 residues. V was cut by 5 bases and J by 2 bases, with 14 bases left in between. In germline, CDR1 is MNHEY, CDR2 SVGAGI. CDR3 in DNA: TGTGCCAGCAGTATGGGGGACTTCACCACAGATACGCAGTATTTT. It translates to CASSMGDFTTDTQYF.

The chain joins TRBV5-5 to TRBJ1-2; 7 positions match TRBD1. Germline V gives CDR1 SGHKS, CDR2 YYEKEE (reference sequence). V lost 4 bases, J lost 1 base, and 7 bases stayed unmatched. There are 15 residues in the CDR3. CDR3 in amino acids: CASSPPTGNNYGYTF. CDR3 in DNA: TGTGCCAGCAGCCCCCCGACAGGGAATAACTATGGCTACACCTTC.

The chain couples TRBV6-5 to TRBJ2-2; D might be TRBD1 (5 bases). From germline, CDR1 is MNHEY and CDR2 SVGAGI. The germline V and J ends were trimmed by 6 bases and 3 bases, with 11 bases remaining between them. CDR3 length: 14 amino acids. CDR3 DNA: TGTGCCAGCAGCCCCGGCAGGGACACCGGGGAGCTGTTTTTT. Its translation is CASSPGRDTGELFF.